These 14 T cell receptor beta chains were all obtained from the same sample, sequenced in a study of T cell changes during pregnancy in multiple sclerosis. Clones were read by immunoSEQ multiplex PCR, and TCRdb kept only the in-frame ones, dropping some. Among approximately 71,000 clones listed, more than 80% were seen once. Specimen: peripheral blood, collected in the third trimester of pregnancy. These receptors originate from a female donor with multiple sclerosis, enrolled in a pregnancy study.

V usage is TRBV7-6 and J usage is TRBJ1-5; 10 bases fit TRBD1. The ends lost 5 bases at V and 3 bases at J; junction bases unmatched: 4. CDR1 and CDR2 from the germline V gene are SGHVS and FNYEAQ. This CDR3 spans 15 amino acids. The CDR3 protein is CASSPDRGLNQPQHF. CDR3 DNA sequence: TGTGCCAGCAGCCCCGACAGGGGGCTCAATCAGCCCCAGCATTTT.

V gene TRBV7-9 combines with J gene TRBJ1-2, with a possible D match to TRBD1 (6 bases). The germline V and J ends were trimmed by 8 bases and 8 bases, with 21 bases remaining between them. This CDR3 is built from 14 residues. Germline V lookup: CDR1 SEHNR, CDR2 FQNEAQ (reference sequence). The CDR3 loop reads CASVTQGHSGGYTF. The CDR3 nucleotides read TGTGCCAGCGTAACTCAGGGGCACTCGGGGGGCTACACCTTC.

The chain uses TRBV6-5 and TRBJ2-1; TRBD1 agrees at 9 bases. The length of the CDR3 is 15 residues. The trim removed 5 bases at V and 5 bases at J, leaving 7 bases unmatched. From germline, CDR1 is MNHEY and CDR2 SVGAGI. This CDR3 is CASSIEDRGNNEQFF. CDR3 nucleotides: TGTGCCAGCAGTATAGAGGACAGGGGTAACAATGAGCAGTTCTTC.

The chain employs TRBV9 and TRBJ2-7, with 9 positions matching TRBD1. Germline V gives CDR1 SGDLS, CDR2 YYNGEE. The CDR3 is 18 amino acids. The V and J ends lost 0 bases and 1 base, in that order; junction bases with no gene match: 11. The CDR3 loop reads CASSVATRGGTGSYEQYF. The CDR3 nucleotides are TGTGCCAGCAGCGTAGCTACTAGAGGAGGGACAGGGTCCTACGAGCAGTACTTC.

This clone occurred once. The junction does not match germline at one end; this may be a read error. The chain joins TRBV7-7 to TRBJ2-3; 14 bases fit TRBD2. The germline CDR1 and CDR2 sequences are SSHAT and FNYEAQ (reference sequence). This CDR3 has 15 amino acids. Written as DNA, the CDR3 is TGTGCTAGCAGCCGTGGGACTAGCGGGAGTGATACGCAGTATTTT. This codes for CASSRGTSGSDTQYF.

V and J are TRBV6-5 and TRBJ2-2; no clear D. In germline, CDR1 is MNHEY, CDR2 SVGAGI. This CDR3 is built from 14 residues. Trimming cost V 2 bases and J 6 bases, with 10 bases left between them. CDR3 region: CASSYGSGSGELFF. Here the CDR3 DNA reads TGTGCCAGCAGTTACGGATCAGGATCCGGGGAGCTGTTTTTT.

The V call is TRBV6-5, the J call TRBJ1-5; no clear D. Germline-derived CDR1 and CDR2 are MNHEY and SVGAGI. The CDR3 totals 15 residues. V was shortened by 0 bases and J by 0 bases, with 6 bases between the two germline ends. In nucleotides, the CDR3 is TGTGCCAGCAGTTACTCGGCAGGTAGCAATCAGCCCCAGCATTTT. It encodes CASSYSAGSNQPQHF.

The chain uses TRBV5-4 and TRBJ2-2; 12 bases are a match to TRBD1. The CDR3 length is 15 residues. J was trimmed by 6 bases and V by 3 bases; bases with no gene match: 3. Germline V CDR1 and CDR2: SGHNT, YYREEE (reference sequence). CDR3 bases: TGTGCCAGCAGCTCCGGGACAGGGGGCCCCGGGGAGCTGTTTTTT. Translating gives CASSSGTGGPGELFF.

This clone was found a few times. J is TRBJ2-5 and V is TRBV5-4; no clear D. V was cut by 0 bases and J by 3 bases, with 12 bases left in between. This CDR3 spans 15 amino acids. The germline V gene encodes CDR1 SGHNT and CDR2 YYREEE (reference sequence). CDR3 nucleotides: TGTGCCAGCAGCTTGGCCGGGTCAGCGAAAGAGACCCAGTACTTC. Protein: CASSLAGSAKETQYF.

Only a few counts were recorded for this clone. The genes are TRBV4-2 and TRBJ1-5, with D possibly being TRBD1 (6 bases). The CDR3 contains 14 residues. The V gene lost 0 bases and the J gene lost 5 bases, with 8 bases spanning the gap. Germline assignment: CDR1 LGHNA and CDR2 YNFKEQ. The CDR3 DNA follows: TGTGCCAGCAGCCAAGAACAGGGCGATCAGCCCCAGCATTTT. This codes for CASSQEQGDQPQHF.

The V gene is TRBV2, the J gene TRBJ2-7, with 12 bases lining up with TRBD2. This CDR3 comprises 14 residues. Germline lookup yields CDR1 SNHLY and CDR2 FYNNEI. After removal of 8 bases from V and 6 bases from J, the junction contained 8 bases not matched to a gene. This CDR3 reads CASQSSGRAGEQYF. DNA of the CDR3: TGTGCCAGCCAATCTAGCGGGAGGGCCGGCGAGCAGTACTTC.

V is TRBV10-3 and J is TRBJ2-7; 8 bases match TRBD1. V was pared by 1 base and J by 6 bases, with 8 bases of the junction left unmatched. The CDR3 is 15 residues long. Germline V gene data show CDR1 as ENHRY and CDR2 as SYGVKD. The CDR3 protein is CAISEWTGTTLEQYF. The CDR3 nucleotides are TGTGCCATCAGTGAGTGGACAGGGACCACCCTCGAGCAGTACTTC.

The chain uses TRBV2 and TRBJ2-7, with 8 bases fitting TRBD2. Germline CDR1 reads SNHLY; CDR2 reads FYNNEI. Trimming at V came to 7 bases and at J to 0 bases, leaving 8 bases not matched to a gene. This CDR3 has 15 amino acids. In DNA, the CDR3 is TGTGCCAGCACCCCAGGACTAGCTAGCTCCTACGAGCAGTACTTC. Translated: CASTPGLASSYEQYF.

The chain carries TRBV5-4 and TRBJ2-2, with TRBD1 as a possible D gene (5 bases). The CDR3 covers 13 residues. Looked up from germline, CDR1 is SGHNT and CDR2 is YYREEE (reference sequence). V was cut by 4 bases and J by 4 bases, with 8 bases left in between. The CDR3 region has the DNA TGTGCCAGCAGCCTGACAGTCACCGGGGAGCTGTTTTTT. It is translated as CASSLTVTGELFF.